Following are 21 T cell receptor beta chains from one sample sequenced in a study of T-cell reconstitution after alpha-beta-depleted transplantation in children. Unique molecular identifiers were built into the TCRbeta library. MiXCR was run by TCRdb on the PCR reads, yielding one entry per CDR3 protein. This table holds 500,000 to 600,000 distinct CDR3 sequences, approximately 20% found once. This specimen was PBMCs from the stem cell graft donor, taken from the stem cell graft. The receptors originated from a human donor who donated a stem cell graft to a child with acute lymphoblastic leukemia.

This clonotype was seen only a few times. The gene calls are TRBV20-1 and TRBJ1-6; the D is unclear. The germline V and J ends were trimmed by 5 bases and 0 bases, with 17 bases remaining between them. Germline CDR1 is DFQATT and CDR2 is SNEGSKA (reference sequence). The CDR3 length is 17 residues. The CDR3 spells CSAPGGKPSSYNSPLHF. CDR3 in DNA: TGCAGTGCTCCCGGAGGGAAACCGAGCTCCTATAATTCACCCCTCCACTTT.

This clonotype was seen only a few times. This chain links TRBV4-1 with TRBJ1-4; D not resolved. The CDR3 consists of 13 residues. V lost 3 bases and J lost 8, with 10 bases in between. CDR1 and CDR2 from the germline V gene are MGHRA and YSYEKL. The CDR3 reads CASSQGSGEKLFF. In DNA, the CDR3 is TGCGCCAGCAGCCAGGGTTCTGGCGAAAAACTGTTTTTT.

A few counts support this clonotype. The V gene is TRBV27, the J gene TRBJ2-2; 8 nucleotides line up with TRBD1. The CDR3 runs 15 residues. The germline CDR1 and CDR2 sequences are MNHEY and SMNVEV (reference sequence). J gave up 2 bases and V 6 bases, and 5 bases lay outside the gene matches. CDR3 DNA sequence: TGTGCCAGCAGGCCGGGACAGGTCAACACCGGGGAGCTGTTTTTT. Translation gives CASRPGQVNTGELFF.

The genes are TRBV5-1 and TRBJ2-5; TRBD2 is a possible D gene (6 bases). The CDR3 is 17 amino acids. Germline lookup yields CDR1 SGHRS and CDR2 YFSETQ. The V end lost 4 bases, the J end lost 2 bases, and 21 bases lay between the germline ends. CDR3 bases: TGCGCCAGCAGCCAACCACTGCCGGGACTTAATCAAGAGACCCAGTACTTC. Protein sequence: CASSQPLPGLNQETQYF.

This clonotype was observed at least ten times. This rearrangement joins TRBV20-1 to TRBJ2-7; the D gene is possibly TRBD2 (6 bases). Trimming removed 1 base from V and 3 bases from J, with 10 bases in between. The CDR3 sequence is 13 residues long. Germline V CDR1 and CDR2: DFQATT, SNEGSKA (reference sequence). CDR3 sequence (DNA): TGCAGTGCTAGAGGGGACTCTTTCTACGAGCAGTACTTC. Amino acid sequence: CSARGDSFYEQYF.

The V and J genes are TRBV6-2 or TRBV6-3 and TRBJ1-1; 7 bases are shared with TRBD1. Trimming at V came to 4 bases and at J to 4 bases, leaving 12 bases not matched to a gene. There are 16 residues in the CDR3. The germline V gene has CDR1 MNHEY and CDR2 SVGEGT. The CDR3 region is CASSSLIKTGTTEAFF. The CDR3 DNA follows: TGTGCCAGCAGTTCGCTTATCAAGACAGGGACCACTGAAGCTTTCTTT.

In this sample, this clonotype turned up a few times. V and J are TRBV27 and TRBJ2-7, with 8 positions matching TRBD1. Unmatched junction bases numbered 15, after V lost 2 bases and J lost 6 bases. Germline V CDR1 and CDR2: MNHEY, SMNVEV (reference sequence). The CDR3 loop spans 17 amino acids. CDR3 sequence: CASSLTRSGRGRSEQYF. Written as DNA, the CDR3 is TGTGCCAGCAGTTTAACACGGTCCGGCAGGGGGCGCAGCGAGCAGTACTTC.

The chain couples TRBV12-3 or TRBV12-4 to TRBJ2-1; no clear D. The CDR3 totals 15 residues. Trimming took off 0 bases at V and 5 bases at J, with 11 bases between the two ends. In DNA, the CDR3 is TGTGCCAGCAGTTTAGCCGAGACTGCGAACAATGAGCAGTTCTTC. Translation: CASSLAETANNEQFF.

In its sample, this clonotype was seen a few times. V usage is TRBV2 and J usage is TRBJ2-7; possibly TRBD2 for D (6 bases). The CDR3 totals 16 residues. Trimming removed 3 bases at V and 2 bases at J, with 17 bases between. Germline-derived CDR1 and CDR2 are SNHLY and FYNNEI. In DNA, the CDR3 is TGTGCCAGCAGTGAGGGGGTGGCGGGAACTACCTACGAGCAGTACTTC. This encodes CASSEGVAGTTYEQYF.

The CDR3, as DNA: TGTGCCAGCAGTTCCAGACAGGGGGCTTCCTACGAGCAGTACTTC. This codes for CASSSRQGASYEQYF. The chain is built from TRBV12-3 or TRBV12-4 and TRBJ2-7; 10 bases match TRBD1. The CDR3 is 15 residues long. With 4 bases clipped from V and 1 base from J, the junction kept 4 bases outside the gene matches.

In nucleotides, the CDR3 is TGTGCCAGTAGTATTGGGCAGGGGATATCCTACGAGCAGTACTTC. Amino acids: CASSIGQGISYEQYF. The gene calls are TRBV19 and TRBJ2-7, with D possibly being TRBD1 (6 bases). The CDR3 contains 15 residues. The V end was cut by 3 bases, the J end by 1 base, with 13 bases between. CDR1 LNHDA and CDR2 SQIVND come from the germline V gene (reference sequence).

The chain links TRBV5-6 to TRBJ2-1; 10 bases align to TRBD2. Germline CDR1 is SGHDT and CDR2 is YYEEEE. The J segment lost 0 bases and the V segment lost 4 bases, leaving 10 bases of the junction unmatched. CDR3 length equals 18 residues. CDR3 protein: CASSDTLAGGGSYNEQFF. The CDR3 bases are TGTGCCAGCAGCGACACTTTAGCGGGGGGCGGCTCCTACAATGAGCAGTTCTTC.

V and J are TRBV6-5 and TRBJ1-1, with a tentative D call TRBD1 (5 bases). Germline V gene sequence: CDR1 MNHEY, CDR2 SVGAGI. Trimming pared 2 bases from V and 0 bases from J, leaving 10 bases between. The CDR3 consists of 15 residues. CDR3 sequence reads: CASSYGSRVNTEAFF. DNA of the CDR3: TGTGCCAGCAGTTACGGGTCCAGGGTGAACACTGAAGCTTTCTTT.

There are a few counts of this clonotype. CDR3: CASSVGSGGYEQYF. The CDR3 bases are TGTGCCAGCAGCGTAGGCAGCGGGGGCTACGAGCAGTACTTC. The chain recombines TRBV9 with TRBJ2-7; 8 positions agree with TRBD2. Trimming took 0 bases from V and 3 from J; bases not matched to a gene: 2. This CDR3 is built from 14 residues. Germline values: CDR1 SGDLS, CDR2 YYNGEE.

This clonotype has a single count. This chain uses TRBV5-1 with TRBJ2-5; D is unclear. Trimming pared 4 bases from V and 4 bases from J, leaving 17 bases between. Germline CDR1 is SGHRS and CDR2 is YFSETQ. The CDR3 runs 15 residues. The CDR3 loop reads CASSSLDDGPETQYF. The CDR3 DNA is TGCGCCAGCAGCAGCTTGGACGACGGTCCAGAGACCCAGTACTTC.

This clonotype was found a few times. The rearrangement uses TRBV5-5 and TRBJ1-5, with D maybe TRBD1 (5 bases). Trimming left V 1 base short and J 6 bases short, with 14 bases between. The germline gives CDR1 SGHKS, CDR2 YYEKEE (reference sequence). This CDR3 has 15 amino acids. In nucleotides, the CDR3 is TGTGCCAGCAGCTTGAGTAGCCAGGGTGGTCAGCCCCAGCATTTT. Encoded protein: CASSLSSQGGQPQHF.

This clonotype was seen more than once but under ten times. The V call is TRBV14, the J call TRBJ2-7, with TRBD2 identical over 13 bases. In germline, CDR1 is SGHDN, CDR2 FVKESK. The CDR3 runs 15 residues. After removal of 6 bases from V and 5 bases from J, the junction contained 7 bases not matched to a gene. The CDR3 is CASRGTSGNVHEQYF. For the CDR3, the DNA is TGTGCCAGCAGGGGGACTAGCGGGAATGTCCACGAGCAGTACTTC.

This clonotype was seen a handful of times. The rearrangement joins TRBV9 to TRBJ1-4; no definite D call. CDR3 length equals 14 residues. V was shortened by 0 bases and J by 2 bases, with 5 bases between the two germline ends. Per the germline V gene, CDR1 is SGDLS and CDR2 is YYNGEE. The CDR3: CASSVDLTNEKLFF. The CDR3 nucleotides are TGTGCCAGCAGCGTAGATCTCACTAATGAAAAACTGTTTTTT. Filled out from reference TRBV9 and TRBJ1-4, the complete variable domain reads DSGVTQTPKHLITATGQRVTLRCSPRSGDLSVYWYQQSLDQGLQFLIQYYNGEERAKGNILERFSAQQFPDLHSELNLSSLELGDSALYFCASSVDLTNEKLFFGSGTQLSVL.

The V gene is TRBV5-1, the J gene TRBJ2-1, with D perhaps matching TRBD1 or TRBD2 (6 bases each). The CDR3 is 20 residues long. CDR1 SGHRS and CDR2 YFSETQ come from the germline V gene. V shed 1 base and J shed 0 bases, with 23 bases lying between them. The CDR3 sequence is CASSLTIPTGPEGSYNEQFF. The CDR3 nucleotides are TGCGCCAGCAGCTTGACGATACCTACAGGGCCGGAGGGCTCCTACAATGAGCAGTTCTTC. The complete variable domain, with remaining parts taken from reference TRBV5-1 and TRBJ2-1, reads KAGVTQTPRYLIKTRGQQVTLSCSPISGHRSVSWYQQTPGQGLQFLFEYFSETQRNKGNFPGRFSGRQFSNSRSEMNVSTLELGDSALYLCASSLTIPTGPEGSYNEQFFGPGTRLTVL.

This rearrangement joins TRBV12-3 or TRBV12-4 to TRBJ2-1; D gene uncertain. The CDR3 spans 15 residues. With 3 bases removed from V and 7 bases from J, the gap between germline ends came to 16 bases. CDR3 in DNA: TGTGCCAGCAGTTTTGGCGGAGCGACACTAAATGAGCAGTTCTTC. It specifies CASSFGGATLNEQFF.

This chain uses TRBV19 with TRBJ2-4; 7 bases agree with TRBD1. The CDR3 is 15 residues long. Germline V gives CDR1 LNHDA, CDR2 SQIVND (reference sequence). After removal of 9 bases from V and 1 base from J, the junction contained 9 bases not matched to a gene. The CDR3 protein is CASRSQGNAKNIQYF. The CDR3 DNA sequence: TGTGCCAGCCGTTCACAGGGGAATGCCAAAAACATTCAGTACTTC.